This T cell receptor (beta chain) is drawn from a study of blood T cell repertoires in COVID-19 (dated by TCRdb to between 2020 and 2021). About the investigation overall: Collaborator samples came from the United States, Italy and Spain and covered acute and convalescent phases of COVID-19. The prospective study material was composed of cDNA or gDNA derived from T cells, B-cell-depleted T cells, or PBMCs. Deeply sampled blood TCRbeta repertoires from subjects exposed to, actively infected with, or recovered from COVID-19 were included in the dataset. The repertoires were released in a freely available public database meant as a resource for research on the immune response to SARS-CoV-2. The samples were drawn from two sources: the first 160 participants of the ongoing ImmuneRACE study, and 1,200 or so subjects contributed by 6 global collaborators. Nearly every sample came with metadata listing a de-identified subject ID, COVID-19 status, age in years and sex. Where HLA class I and class II types were available, the types were taken from metadata supplied by the sample provider, not from assay-based typing. Study-wide conclusions, independent of this receptor: How much clinical and demographic metadata was included differed by source and by participant, and the metadata was provided uncurated.

One collaborating source in Seattle enrolled patients during active infection and followed them longitudinally through the course of disease. The collaborating institutions used their own protocols to collect whole blood in K2EDTA tubes. For TCRbeta analysis, collaborator samples were shipped as frozen whole blood, as isolated PBMCs, or as DNA extracted from either sample type. The CDR3 numbers 15 residues from cysteine through phenylalanine. The retained sequence is limited to the CDR3, 45 bases, with the frame set at the first base. The germline V gene (reference sequence) sets CDR1 to SGHKS and CDR2 to YYEKEE. V is shortened by 0 bases, J by 1 base, and the region joining them spans 8 bases. Regarding this clone: Its antigen is currently not known. Base qualities are missing; no much larger clone stands one base away.

TCRbeta CDR3 regions were amplified from genomic DNA by means of the immunoSEQ Assay, a bias-controlled multiplex PCR. Processing in the source paper ran as follows. Nucleated cell counts per sample were estimated from amplification of reference gene primers within the assay. To quantify the absolute abundance of each unique TCRbeta CDR3 rearrangement, sequence reads were collapsed and filtered. For each sample, productive Simpson clonality was calculated as the square root of Simpson's diversity index over productive rearrangements. The immuneACCESS repertoire file appears here via TCRdb, limited to in-frame rearrangements. These files lack a portion of the clones; in checked studies, under half of the deficit traces to unresolved V genes, and the cause of the others is not known. V and J calls and clone size follow that table, whereas D and trimming were derived from the DNA. In all, the sample holds roughly 30,000 clones, and 85% to 95% of those were seen once. The leading ten clones occupy roughly 0.8% of the sample.

Material for sequencing was peripheral blood. The sequence links TRBV5-5 to TRBJ2-1, with a weak D call of TRBD2 (5 bases match). The sequence derives from a woman in her 70s with COVID-19, enrolled during active disease. The CDR3 protein is CASSLAGNSYNEQFF. In nucleotide form, the sequence is TGTGCCAGCAGCTTGGCGGGGAATTCCTACAATGAGCAGTTCTTC.